The entry below gives a single T cell receptor beta chain sequence along with its context. This sample was taken from a study of blood T cell repertoires in COVID-19. About the research overall: The samples span acute and convalescent COVID-19 from the United States, Italy and Spain.

V lost 0 bases to trimming and J lost 4 bases, with 12 bases between them. Germline values: CDR1 MRHNA, CDR2 SNTAGT. This CDR3 is 15 amino acids long. Per the authors' pipeline: How many nucleated cells were present was estimated from reference gene primer amplification. Some clones are missing from TCRdb's copy, which holds only in-frame ones; the method was immunoSEQ multiplex PCR. V and J calls and clone size follow that table, whereas D and trimming were derived from the DNA. The table has approximately 410,000 clones, 86% seen once. V gene TRBV6-4 combines with J gene TRBJ1-1, with D possibly being TRBD1 (6 bases). The clonotype comes from a young woman with active or convalescent COVID-19. Sequenced: peripheral blood. The CDR3 sequence: CASSDSPGEGTEAFF. In nucleotides, the CDR3 is TGTGCCAGCAGTGACTCGCCAGGGGAAGGCACTGAAGCTTTCTTT.